This TCR beta chain derives from a study of blood T cells in healthy people across ages. A second PCR, run for roughly 7 to 12 cycles, used a sample-barcoded 5' primer plus a J-beta primer mix. Using its own MiXCR run on the 5' RACE reads, TCRdb lists one record per CDR3 protein. This sample has about 1 million distinct CDR3 sequences, with 25% found just once. The CDR3 runs to 15 residues. CDR1 is MDHEN and CDR2 is SYDVKM in the germline V gene. V was shortened by 2 bases and J by 5 bases, with 12 bases between the two germline ends. Another study also made use of these data, one on T cells of mothers and their children.

What was sequenced was blood. V is TRBV28 and J is TRBJ2-2; D not resolved. The receptor was derived from a girl aged 2 to 9 in good health. The CDR3 coding sequence is TGTGCCAGCAGTTTAAACAGCTACCTTACCGGGGAGCTGTTTTTT. Translated, it gives CASSLNSYLTGELFF.